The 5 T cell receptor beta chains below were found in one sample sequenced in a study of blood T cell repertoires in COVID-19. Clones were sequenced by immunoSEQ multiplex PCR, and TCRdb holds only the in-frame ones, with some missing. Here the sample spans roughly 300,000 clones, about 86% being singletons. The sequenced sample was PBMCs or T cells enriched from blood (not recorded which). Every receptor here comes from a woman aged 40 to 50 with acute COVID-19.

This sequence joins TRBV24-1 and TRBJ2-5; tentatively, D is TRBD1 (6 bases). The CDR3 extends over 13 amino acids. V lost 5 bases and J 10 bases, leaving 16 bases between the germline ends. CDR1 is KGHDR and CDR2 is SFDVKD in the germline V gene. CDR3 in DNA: TGTGCCACCAGTGTAACAGGGAAGATGGGCCAGTACTTC. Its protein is CATSVTGKMGQYF.

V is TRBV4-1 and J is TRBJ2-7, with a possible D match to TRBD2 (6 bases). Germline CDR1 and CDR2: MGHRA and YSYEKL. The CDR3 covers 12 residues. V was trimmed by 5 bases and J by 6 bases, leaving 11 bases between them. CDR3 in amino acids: CASSAGGVEQYF. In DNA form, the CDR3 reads TGCGCCAGCAGCGCCGGGGGTGTCGAGCAGTACTTC.

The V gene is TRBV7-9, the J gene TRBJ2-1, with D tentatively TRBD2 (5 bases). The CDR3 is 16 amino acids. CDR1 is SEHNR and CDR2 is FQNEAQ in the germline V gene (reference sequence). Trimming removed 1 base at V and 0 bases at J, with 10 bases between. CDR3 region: CASSLGERSSYNEQFF. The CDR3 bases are TGTGCCAGCAGCTTAGGGGAGCGGAGCTCCTACAATGAGCAGTTCTTC. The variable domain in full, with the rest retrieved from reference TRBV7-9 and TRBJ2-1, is DTGVSQNPRHKITKRGQNVTFRCDPISEHNRLYWYRQTLGQGPEFLTYFQNEAQLEKSRLLSDRFSAERPKGSFSTLEIQRTEQGDSAMYLCASSLGERSSYNEQFFGPGTRLTVL.

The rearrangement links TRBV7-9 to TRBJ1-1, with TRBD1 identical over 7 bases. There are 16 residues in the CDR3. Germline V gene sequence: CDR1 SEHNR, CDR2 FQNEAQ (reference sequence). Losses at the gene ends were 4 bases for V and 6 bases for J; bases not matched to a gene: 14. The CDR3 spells CASSSRAPGTASEAFF. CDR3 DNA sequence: TGTGCCAGCAGCTCCCGAGCACCGGGGACAGCTTCTGAAGCTTTCTTT.

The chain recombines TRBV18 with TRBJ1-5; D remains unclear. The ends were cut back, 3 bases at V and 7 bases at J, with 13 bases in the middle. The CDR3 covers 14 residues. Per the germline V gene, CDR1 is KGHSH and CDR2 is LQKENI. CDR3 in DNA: TGTGCCAGCTCACCCCGAACAGAAGGACAGCCCCAGCATTTT. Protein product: CASSPRTEGQPQHF.